Detailed here is one T cell receptor beta chain. Sequencing used immunoSEQ multiplex PCR; TCRdb keeps in-frame clones, though not all of them. The sample lists fewer than 200,000 clones, 60% to 80% seen once, with less than 30% in the top ten. The data are from a study of blood T cell repertoires in COVID-19. The ends were cut back, 1 base at V and 7 bases at J, with 11 bases in the middle. This CDR3 is 13 amino acids long. Germline V gene data show CDR1 as SGHDN and CDR2 as FVKESK. Sequenced sample: peripheral blood. The chain has TRBV14 and TRBJ2-7; D gene uncertain. This receptor was identified in a woman in her seventies with acute or convalescent COVID-19. The CDR3 DNA reads TGTGCCAGCAGCCAAGTTCGGTCTCCGGAGCAGTACTTC. This translates into CASSQVRSPEQYF.